These 20 T cell receptor beta chains originate from one sample sequenced in a study of shared clonotypes between healthy human individuals. CD45RO-negative CD8 cells positively selected for CCR7 made up the naive population, which excluded terminally differentiated effector memory CD45RA+ cells. Repertoires were generated with immunoSEQ multiplex PCR, while TCRdb's copy carries only in-frame clones and drops some. The sample carries around 2,000,000 clones, about 95% recorded once. Input material: naive CD8+ T cells sorted from blood. The origin of the receptors is a man aged 18-30 years in good health.

Written as DNA, the CDR3 is TGTGCCAGCAGCTTATGGGACAGGGGCTCCTACAATGAGCAGTTCTTC. It yields the protein CASSLWDRGSYNEQFF. The rearrangement joins TRBV13 to TRBJ2-1; 10 positions match TRBD1. Germline V gives CDR1 PRHDT, CDR2 FYEKMQ (reference sequence). This CDR3 is built from 16 residues. Losses at the gene ends were 2 bases for V and 0 bases for J; bases not matched to a gene: 1.

The chain recombines TRBV9 with TRBJ1-1, with a possible D match to TRBD1 (5 bases). Germline V lookup: CDR1 SGDLS, CDR2 YYNGEE. Trimming removed 0 bases at V and 5 bases at J, with 17 bases between. CDR3 size: 16 residues. The CDR3 here is CASSVGGDGLRTEAFF. CDR3 DNA sequence: TGTGCCAGCAGCGTAGGAGGGGACGGACTGCGGACTGAAGCTTTCTTT.

The rearrangement links TRBV9 to TRBJ2-7, with TRBD2 identical over 11 bases. The CDR3 has 15 residues. After removal of 3 bases from V and 2 bases from J, the junction contained 4 bases not matched to a gene. Germline V gene sequence: CDR1 SGDLS, CDR2 YYNGEE. The CDR3 here is CASSGGTSGTYEQYF. Here the CDR3 DNA reads TGTGCCAGCAGCGGCGGGACTAGCGGTACCTACGAGCAGTACTTC.

The chain joins TRBV11-2 to TRBJ1-6; D unresolved. V lost 1 base, J lost 2 bases, and 3 bases lay in between. CDR1 SGHAT and CDR2 FQNNGV come from the germline V gene. The CDR3 length is 14 residues. The CDR3 DNA follows: TGTGCCAGCAGCTTAGGGGCCTATAATTCACCCCTCCACTTT. It yields the protein CASSLGAYNSPLHF.

This clone has a single count. This chain links TRBV11-3 with TRBJ2-7; the D call may be TRBD1 or TRBD2 (5 bases each). Trimming removed 5 bases at V and 12 bases at J, with 20 bases between. CDR1 is SGHNT and CDR2 is YENEEA in the germline V gene. This CDR3 is 13 amino acids long. This chain's CDR3 is CASSGSMGDRLYF. The CDR3 region has the DNA TGTGCCAGCAGCGGGTCGATGGGGGACCGATTGTACTTC.

The chain combines TRBV4-1 with TRBJ2-5; D is tentatively TRBD1 or TRBD2 (5 bases each). Germline CDR1 and CDR2: MGHRA and YSYEKL. The CDR3 is 16 amino acids. V lost 1 base and J lost 5, with 17 bases in between. CDR3 sequence reads: CASSQGPGQVEETQYF. The CDR3 DNA reads TGCGCCAGCAGCCAAGGACCGGGGCAGGTCGAGGAGACCCAGTACTTC.

The genes are TRBV27 and TRBJ2-7, with D possibly TRBD2 on 5 matching bases. The V end lost 7 bases, the J end lost 4 bases, and 14 bases lay between the germline ends. CDR1 is MNHEY and CDR2 is SMNVEV in the germline V gene (reference sequence). CDR3 size: 13 residues. Here the CDR3 reads CASTLKEGYEQYF. CDR3 DNA sequence: TGTGCCAGCACCCTTAAAGAGGGTTACGAGCAGTACTTC.

The chain recombines TRBV11-2 with TRBJ2-7; D not certain. CDR3 length equals 16 residues. V gave up 0 bases and J gave up 5 bases, with 17 bases separating them. Germline V lookup: CDR1 SGHAT, CDR2 FQNNGV. CDR3 in amino acids: CASSLDPDGVGNEQYF. As DNA, the CDR3 is TGTGCCAGCAGCTTAGATCCGGATGGGGTAGGGAACGAGCAGTACTTC.

V gene TRBV7-9 combines with J gene TRBJ2-3, with TRBD2 identical over 7 bases. With 2 bases clipped from V and 5 bases from J, the junction kept 7 bases outside the gene matches. This CDR3 comprises 15 residues. CDR1 is SEHNR and CDR2 is FQNEAQ in the germline V gene (reference sequence). CDR3 sequence reads: CASSLIGRELDTQYF. CDR3 coding DNA: TGTGCCAGCAGCTTAATAGGGCGGGAGTTAGATACGCAGTATTTT.

This sequence joins TRBV9 and TRBJ2-1; TRBD2 is a possible D gene (6 bases). Germline CDR1 reads SGDLS; CDR2 reads YYNGEE. CDR3 size: 13 residues. V dropped 4 bases and J dropped 10 bases, with 15 bases sitting between them. DNA for the CDR3: TGTGCCAGCAGCCCAACGGAGGGTTGGGAGCAGTTCTTC. It specifies CASSPTEGWEQFF.

The chain couples TRBV7-2 to TRBJ2-1, with D perhaps TRBD1 (6 bases). Germline V lookup: CDR1 SGHTA, CDR2 FQGNSA. Trimming shortened V by 4 bases and J by 2 bases, and 12 bases separated the two germline ends. The CDR3 has 15 residues. The CDR3 region is CASSSLDRTYNEQFF. CDR3 nucleotide sequence: TGTGCCAGCAGCTCTCTAGACAGGACCTACAATGAGCAGTTCTTC.

Points on this clone: The same CDR3 is also encoded by other DNA sequences in this sample. The chain combines TRBV28 with TRBJ2-7, with D perhaps matching TRBD1 (6 bases). With 3 bases removed from V and 1 base from J, the gap between germline ends came to 10 bases. This CDR3 has 14 amino acids. The germline CDR1 and CDR2 sequences are MDHEN and SYDVKM. This CDR3 is CASSLLGGSYEQYF. CDR3 sequence (DNA): TGTGCCAGCAGTTTGTTAGGGGGTTCCTACGAGCAGTACTTC.

The rearrangement joins TRBV6-1 to TRBJ2-7, with TRBD1 matching 7 bases. Germline-derived CDR1 and CDR2 are MNHNS and SASEGT. V gave up 4 bases and J gave up 5 bases; unmatched junction bases: 8. The CDR3 spans 14 residues. The CDR3: CASSVDREYHEQYF. CDR3 bases: TGTGCCAGCAGTGTCGACAGGGAATATCACGAGCAGTACTTC.

The chain is built from TRBV7-2 and TRBJ2-7; 9 bases fit TRBD2. V gave up 3 bases and J gave up 7 bases; unmatched junction bases: 7. The CDR3 is 14 residues long. Per the germline V gene, CDR1 is SGHTA and CDR2 is FQGNSA. CDR3: CASSFFVSGREQYF. As DNA, the CDR3 is TGTGCCAGCAGCTTTTTTGTGAGCGGGAGGGAGCAGTACTTC.

The V and J genes are TRBV28 and TRBJ2-7, with D possibly being TRBD1 (6 bases). CDR1 MDHEN and CDR2 SYDVKM come from the germline V gene. The CDR3 contains 15 residues. Trimming removed 2 bases from V and 1 base from J, with 12 bases in between. The CDR3 nucleotides are TGTGCCAGCAGTTTACCCCGGACAGCATCCTACGAGCAGTACTTC. Its translation is CASSLPRTASYEQYF. The full variable domain, in which reference TRBV28 and TRBJ2-7 provide the parts outside the CDR3, is DVKVTQSSRYLVKRTGEKVFLECVQDMDHENMFWYRQDPGLGLRLIYFSYDVKMKEKGDIPEGYSVSREKKERFSLILESASTNQTSMYLCASSLPRTASYEQYFGPGTRLTVT.

The gene calls are TRBV13 and TRBJ2-5; D is unresolved. Trimming stripped 4 bases from V and 0 bases from J, with 6 bases between. From germline, CDR1 is PRHDT and CDR2 FYEKMQ (reference sequence). This CDR3 comprises 13 residues. DNA for the CDR3: TGTGCCAGCAGCTCCCGGGACCAAGAGACCCAGTACTTC. Its translation is CASSSRDQETQYF.

V and J are TRBV29-1 and TRBJ2-7, with 7 bases that match TRBD1. The trim removed 5 bases at V and 5 bases at J, leaving 6 bases unmatched. This CDR3 has 12 residues. CDR1 SQVTM and CDR2 ANQGSEA come from the germline V gene. The CDR3 region has the DNA TGCAGCGTTACAGGGGAAGCGGACGAGCAGTACTTC. Translating it yields CSVTGEADEQYF.

The chain employs TRBV12-5 and TRBJ2-3; a possible D gene is TRBD1 (6 bases). V gave up 0 bases and J gave up 1 base, with 17 bases separating them. In germline, CDR1 is LGHNT, CDR2 FRNRAP. The CDR3 runs to 18 residues. CDR3 sequence reads: CASGLVRGGDRGTDTQYF. The CDR3 coding sequence is TGTGCTAGTGGTTTGGTACGAGGGGGAGATAGGGGCACAGATACGCAGTATTTT. Based on the CDR3 plus reference TRBV12-5 and TRBJ2-3, the full variable domain is DARVTQTPRHKVTEMGQEVTMRCQPILGHNTVFWYRQTMMQGLELLAYFRNRAPLDDSGMPKDRFSAEMPDATLATLKIQPSEPRDSAVYFCASGLVRGGDRGTDTQYFGPGTRLTVL.

The V call is TRBV27, the J call TRBJ1-5; D ambiguous. V lost 3 bases, J lost 0 bases, and 18 bases lay in between. Germline-derived CDR1 and CDR2 are MNHEY and SMNVEV (reference sequence). This CDR3 is 18 amino acids long. The CDR3 coding sequence is TGTGCCAGCAGTTTCGTAGGAGTCCCGGGTATTAGCAATCAGCCCCAGCATTTT. Its translation is CASSFVGVPGISNQPQHF.

The V and J genes are TRBV27 and TRBJ1-1, with D perhaps TRBD1 (5 bases). V dropped 5 bases and J dropped 4 bases, with 17 bases sitting between them. The CDR3 contains 15 residues. Germline V gene sequence: CDR1 MNHEY, CDR2 SMNVEV (reference sequence). For the CDR3, the DNA is TGTGCCAGCAGTCCCTTGGACAAAGGACGCACTGAAGCTTTCTTT. This translates into CASSPLDKGRTEAFF.